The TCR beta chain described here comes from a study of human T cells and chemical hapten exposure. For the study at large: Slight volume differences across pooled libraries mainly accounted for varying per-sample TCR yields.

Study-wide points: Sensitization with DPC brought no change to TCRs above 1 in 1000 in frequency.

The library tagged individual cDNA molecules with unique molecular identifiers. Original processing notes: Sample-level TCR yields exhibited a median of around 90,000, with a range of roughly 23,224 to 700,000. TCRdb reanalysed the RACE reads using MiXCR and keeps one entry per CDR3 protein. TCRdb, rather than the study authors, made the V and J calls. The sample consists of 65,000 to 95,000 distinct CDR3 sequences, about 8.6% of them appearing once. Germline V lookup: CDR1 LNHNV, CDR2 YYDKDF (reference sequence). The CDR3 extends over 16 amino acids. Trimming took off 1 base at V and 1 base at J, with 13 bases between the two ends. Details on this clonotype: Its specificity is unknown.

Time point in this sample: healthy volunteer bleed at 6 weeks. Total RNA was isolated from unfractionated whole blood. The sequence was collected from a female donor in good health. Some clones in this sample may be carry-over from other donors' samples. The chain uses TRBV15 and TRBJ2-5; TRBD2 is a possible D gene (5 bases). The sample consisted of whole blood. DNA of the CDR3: TGTGCCACCAGCAGAGTCCGCATGGGAGCCCAAGAGACCCAGTACTTC. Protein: CATSRVRMGAQETQYF.